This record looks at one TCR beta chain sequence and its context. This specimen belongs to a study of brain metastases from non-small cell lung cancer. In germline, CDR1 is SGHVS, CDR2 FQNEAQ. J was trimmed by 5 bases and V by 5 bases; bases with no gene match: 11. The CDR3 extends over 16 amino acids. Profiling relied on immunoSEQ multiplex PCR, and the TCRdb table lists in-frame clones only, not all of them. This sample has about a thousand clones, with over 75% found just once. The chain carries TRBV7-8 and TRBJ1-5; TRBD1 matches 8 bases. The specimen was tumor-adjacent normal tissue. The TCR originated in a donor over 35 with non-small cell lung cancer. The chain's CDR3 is CASSPWAGQAHQPQHF. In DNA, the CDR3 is TGTGCCAGCAGCCCCTGGGCGGGACAGGCCCATCAGCCCCAGCATTTT.